This T cell receptor (beta chain) originates from a study of T cells after yellow fever vaccination. Findings and caveats of the study: The secondary response was weaker but peaked faster, day 5 versus 15.

The V end was cut by 6 bases, the J end by 5 bases, with 16 bases between. From germline, CDR1 is SGHTA and CDR2 FQGNSA. The CDR3 has 14 amino acids. With regard to this clonotype: What it binds is unknown.

Making TCR cDNA involved 5'RACE template switching, which added UMIs and a universal primer site. MiXCR was run by TCRdb on the 5' RACE reads, yielding one entry per CDR3 protein. The sample has 300,000 to 350,000 distinct CDR3 sequences; about 4% are singletons. The material sequenced was PBMCs, taken 5 days after the yellow fever booster vaccination. This rearrangement joins TRBV7-2 to TRBJ2-5; D is possibly TRBD1 or TRBD2 (6 bases each). The clonotype originates from a man aged 18-30 years who received the YFV17D yellow fever vaccine. CDR3 sequence (DNA): TGTGCCAGCAGTCAAATGGGGGGCGAGGAGACCCAGTACTTC. Translating it yields CASSQMGGEETQYF.